This record looks at one TCR beta chain sequence and its context. What it binds is unknown. These data originate in a study of T cell responses to AZD1222 COVID-19 vaccine. Generated by immunoSEQ multiplex PCR, the TCRdb table keeps only in-frame clones and is missing some. The sample carries nearly 110,000 clones, around 89% recorded once. Germline V CDR1 and CDR2: SGHVS, FNYEAQ. The length of the CDR3 is 15 residues. J gave up 4 bases and V 5 bases, and 7 bases lay outside the gene matches. Overall study results and limits: Nearly half of spike-specific TCRs reportedly target variant regions that are unmutated in the B.1.351 and B.1.1.7 variants.

The sample consisted of peripheral blood, taken on day 0 of AZD1222 vaccination. The TCR comes from an adult in good health. The chain combines TRBV7-6 with TRBJ2-7, with TRBD2 identical over 11 bases. CDR3 DNA: TGTGCCAGCAGCCCAACTAGCGGGAGTGTATACGAGCAGTACTTC. Protein sequence: CASSPTSGSVYEQYF.